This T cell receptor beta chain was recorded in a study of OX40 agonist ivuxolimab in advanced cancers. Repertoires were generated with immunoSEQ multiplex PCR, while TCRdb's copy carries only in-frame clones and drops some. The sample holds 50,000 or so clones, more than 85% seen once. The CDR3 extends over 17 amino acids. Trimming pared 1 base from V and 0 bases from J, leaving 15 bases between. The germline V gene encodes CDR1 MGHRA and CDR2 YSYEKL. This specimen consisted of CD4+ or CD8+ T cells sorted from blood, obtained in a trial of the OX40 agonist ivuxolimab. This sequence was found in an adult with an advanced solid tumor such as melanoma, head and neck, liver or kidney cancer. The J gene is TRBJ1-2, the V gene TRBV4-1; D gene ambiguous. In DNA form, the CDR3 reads TGCGCCAGCAGCCAAGGACGGCCCTTATCCTCTAACTATGGCTACACCTTC. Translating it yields CASSQGRPLSSNYGYTF.